These T cell receptor beta chains were read from a single sample in a study of cytomegalovirus exposure and HLA in healthy donors. Profiled with immunoSEQ multiplex PCR; TCRdb holds only in-frame clones, not every one. The table records fewer than 150,000 clones, roughly three quarters of them present only once. What was sequenced was PBMCs. The receptors originated from a man aged 18 to 29 in good health and CMV-seronegative. Both conserved end residues are part of each CDR3. The D gene is left open where the match is weak. Part of the rows lack a size; the others show once, few, many or a class for expanded clones.

d_call,clone_size,v_call,j_call,cdr3_aa,cdr3_nt
TRBD2,NA,TRBV7-9,TRBJ2-2,CASSLRLAGETGELFF,TGTGCCAGCAGCTTAAGGCTAGCGGGAGAGACCGGGGAGCTGTTTTTT
NA,NA,TRBV19,TRBJ2-1,CASSIVADYNEQFF,TGTGCCAGTAGTATAGTGGCAGACTACAATGAGCAGTTCTTC
TRBD1,NA,TRBV2,TRBJ2-7,CASDLDRGLGEQYF,TGTGCCAGCGACCTGGACAGGGGGTTAGGCGAGCAGTACTTC
NA,once,TRBV5-1,TRBJ2-7,CASSPVTGQLYEQYF,TGCGCCAGCAGCCCGGTGACAGGACAGCTATACGAGCAGTACTTC
NA,NA,TRBV10-2,TRBJ1-2,CASSVGQGTSYTF,TGCGCCAGCAGTGTCGGGCAGGGGACAAGCTACACCTTC
TRBD1,few,TRBV5-6,TRBJ2-1,CASSFAPGGSRNEQFF,TGTGCCAGCAGCTTTGCGCCAGGGGGCAGTAGGAATGAGCAGTTCTTC
TRBD2,NA,TRBV5-1,TRBJ2-2,CASSSGTSGSPTGELFF,TGCGCCAGCAGCTCTGGGACTAGCGGGAGCCCCACCGGGGAGCTGTTTTTT
TRBD1,NA,TRBV6-6,TRBJ2-3,CASSGTGTSTDTQYF,TGTGCCAGCAGTGGGACAGGGACGAGCACAGATACGCAGTATTTT
TRBD1,NA,TRBV15,TRBJ1-5,CATSRDETGGGQPQHF,TGTGCCACCAGCAGAGATGAGACAGGGGGAGGACAGCCCCAGCATTTT
NA,NA,TRBV2,TRBJ2-7,CASSPGPGPIYEQYF,TGTGCCAGCAGTCCTGGGCCAGGTCCGATTTACGAGCAGTACTTC
TRBD1,once,TRBV11-3,TRBJ2-1,CASSFSRGHNEQFF,TGTGCCAGCAGCTTTAGCAGGGGGCACAATGAGCAGTTCTTC
TRBD2,NA,TRBV10-3,TRBJ2-1,CAISESGTNYNEQFF,TGTGCCATCAGTGAGTCAGGGACTAACTACAATGAGCAGTTCTTC
TRBD2,NA,TRBV6-1,TRBJ2-5,CASSEAASGASETQYF,TGTGCCAGCAGTGAAGCGGCTAGCGGGGCGTCAGAGACCCAGTACTTC
NA,NA,TRBV6-5,TRBJ2-7,CASSYGTPYEQYF,TGTGCCAGCAGTTACGGCACCCCCTACGAGCAGTACTTC
TRBD2,NA,TRBV2,TRBJ2-2,CASSSSGRIGGELFF,TGTGCCAGCAGTAGTAGCGGGAGGATAGGCGGGGAGCTGTTTTTT
NA,few,TRBV19,TRBJ1-5,CATRPDGTLRNQPQHF,TGTGCCACCAGGCCTGACGGGACACTCCGCAATCAGCCCCAGCATTTT
TRBD1,NA,TRBV2,TRBJ2-3,CASKKGALLADTQYF,TGTGCCAGCAAGAAGGGGGCGTTGTTAGCAGATACGCAGTATTTT
NA,NA,TRBV5-1,TRBJ2-1,CASSLMTSVNEQFF,TGCGCCAGCAGCCTGATGACTAGTGTTAATGAGCAGTTCTTC
NA,NA,TRBV6-1,TRBJ1-5,CASVYSRFSNQPQHF,TGTGCCAGCGTTTACAGCCGGTTTAGCAATCAGCCCCAGCATTTT
NA,NA,TRBV4-1,TRBJ2-3,CASSQAPGSTDTQYF,TGCGCCAGCAGCCAAGCCCCGGGGAGCACAGATACGCAGTATTTT
NA,NA,TRBV27,TRBJ2-7,CASSTGLTIEQYF,TGTGCCAGCAGTACGGGATTAACTATCGAGCAGTACTTC
NA,NA,TRBV19,TRBJ2-7,CASSIRWRDHSYEQYF,TGTGCCAGTAGTATAAGGTGGCGGGACCACTCCTACGAGCAGTACTTC
TRBD1,NA,TRBV6-5,TRBJ2-7,CASSYDRGPYEQYF,TGTGCCAGCAGTTACGACAGGGGACCCTACGAGCAGTACTTC
NA,NA,TRBV27,TRBJ2-1,CASSPSYNEQFF,TGTGCCAGCAGTCCGTCCTACAATGAGCAGTTCTTC
NA,NA,TRBV28,TRBJ2-7,CASSFPGVEVYEQYF,TGTGCCAGCAGTTTCCCTGGAGTGGAAGTCTACGAGCAGTACTTC
TRBD1,NA,TRBV19,TRBJ1-1,CASSITTGVTEAFF,TGTGCCAGTAGTATAACGACAGGGGTCACTGAAGCTTTCTTT
NA,once,TRBV5-6,TRBJ1-1,CASRTAGGVNTEAFF,TGTGCCAGCAGGACCGCCGGGGGGGTGAACACTGAAGCTTTCTTT
TRBD2,NA,TRBV10-3,TRBJ2-3,CAILPGTSGTDTQYF,TGTGCCATACTACCTGGGACTAGCGGCACAGATACGCAGTATTTT
TRBD1,NA,TRBV7-9,TRBJ2-7,CASSSGTGGLYEQYF,TGTGCCAGCAGTTCCGGGACAGGGGGCCTCTACGAGCAGTACTTC
TRBD2,NA,TRBV2,TRBJ2-1,CASSAVLAGDYNEQFF,TGTGCCAGCAGTGCTGTCCTAGCGGGAGACTACAATGAGCAGTTCTTC
NA,NA,TRBV11-1,TRBJ1-1,CASSLRGMLNTEAFF,TGTGCCAGCAGCTTACGGGGAATGTTGAACACTGAAGCTTTCTTT
NA,NA,TRBV7-8,TRBJ2-7,CASSLPGGAIYEQYF,TGTGCCAGCAGCTTACCGGGCGGGGCGATATACGAGCAGTACTTC
NA,NA,TRBV28,TRBJ2-1,CASSWITGYYNEQFF,TGTGCCAGCAGTTGGATCACAGGTTACTACAATGAGCAGTTCTTC